A single sample is the source of the 2 T cell receptor beta chains below, sequenced in a study of OX40 agonist ivuxolimab in advanced cancers. The method was immunoSEQ multiplex PCR; TCRdb's version includes in-frame clones alone and lacks a portion of them. The sample has about 68,000 clones; 75% to 85% are singletons. The sequenced sample was CD4+ or CD8+ T cells sorted from blood, obtained in a trial of the OX40 agonist ivuxolimab. The origin of the receptors is an adult with an advanced solid tumor such as melanoma, head and neck, liver or kidney cancer.

The chain couples TRBV7-2 to TRBJ2-1; 8 nucleotides align to TRBD1. The germline V gene encodes CDR1 SGHTA and CDR2 FQGNSA. V gave up 1 base and J gave up 4 bases; unmatched junction bases: 3. The CDR3 extends over 15 amino acids. The CDR3: CASSLVGQGYNEQFF. CDR3 DNA: TGTGCCAGCAGCTTAGTTGGACAGGGTTACAATGAGCAGTTCTTC.

The chain combines TRBV7-2 with TRBJ1-2; D not resolved. The CDR3 totals 13 residues. Germline CDR1 SGHTA, CDR2 FQGNSA. V was shortened by 1 base and J by 12 bases, with 15 bases between the two germline ends. CDR3 coding DNA: TGTGCCAGCAGCTTAGAGGGTGGATTGATCGACACCTTC. As protein: CASSLEGGLIDTF.